This entry lists 18 T cell receptor beta chains sequenced from one sample in a study of immune characterization of retroperitoneal liposarcoma. TCRdb passed the PCR reads through MiXCR, listing each CDR3 protein once. The sample yields around 10,000 distinct CDR3 sequences, over 20% seen once. Sequencing was carried out using blood. Every receptor here comes from a female donor with retroperitoneal liposarcoma.

In this sample, this clonotype turned up many times. This chain uses TRBV5-6 with TRBJ2-5; tentative D call: TRBD2 (6 bases). The end of the DNA is better explained by TRBJ2-7, so the J call may be wrong. The CDR3 has 14 residues. Germline CDR1 and CDR2: SGHDT and YYEEEE. CDR3: CASSLAGDGYEQYF. The CDR3 DNA reads as TGTGCCAGCAGCTTGGCGGGGGACGGGTACGAGCAGTACTTC.

This clonotype was found many times. The chain uses TRBV6-5 and TRBJ2-3; TRBD2 matches at 7 bases. V trimming: 2 bases; J trimming: 2 bases; junction bases outside the gene matches: 7. There are 16 residues in the CDR3. Germline V gene lookup returns CDR1 MNHEY and CDR2 SVGAGI. The CDR3 DNA reads TGTGCCAGCAGTTACGGGCTCCGGGGGGACACAGATACGCAGTATTTT. It encodes CASSYGLRGDTDTQYF.

In its sample, this clonotype ranks as medium-sized. The chain combines TRBV6-1 with TRBJ1-3; 7 nucleotides agree with TRBD1. With 6 bases clipped from V and 3 bases from J, the junction kept 11 bases outside the gene matches. There are 16 residues in the CDR3. CDR1 and CDR2 from the germline V gene are MNHNS and SASEGT. The CDR3 region is CASRNSGGADGNTIYF. CDR3 nucleotides: TGTGCCAGCAGGAACTCAGGGGGTGCGGATGGAAACACCATATATTTT.

This clonotype was picked up many times. The CDR3 bases are TGTGCCAGCAGACGCACAGATACGCAGTATTTT. Amino acid sequence: CASRRTDTQYF. The chain recombines TRBV6-1 with TRBJ2-3; no reliable D call. Germline loops: CDR1 MNHNS, CDR2 SASEGT. The CDR3 has 11 amino acids. V shed 6 bases and J shed 1 base, with 2 bases lying between them.

This clonotype has more than one count but fewer than ten. The rearrangement links TRBV7-2 to TRBJ2-5; TRBD2 is a possible D gene (6 bases). Germline assignment: CDR1 SGHTA and CDR2 FQGNSA. V lost 3 bases, J lost 6 bases, and 17 bases lay in between. CDR3 length: 15 amino acids. CDR3 in amino acids: CASSFRRLGVQTQYF. The CDR3 nucleotides are TGTGCCAGCAGCTTTCGTCGACTAGGGGTACAGACCCAGTACTTC. The variable domain in full, with the rest retrieved from reference TRBV7-2 and TRBJ2-5, is GAGVSQSPSNKVTEKGKDVELRCDPISGHTALYWYRQSLGQGLEFLIYFQGNSAPDKSGLPSDRFSAERTGGSVSTLTIQRTQQEDSAVYLCASSFRRLGVQTQYFGPGTRLLVL.

This clonotype was detected only a few times. The rearrangement links TRBV27 to TRBJ1-1, with a possible D match to TRBD1 (6 bases). Germline assignment: CDR1 MNHEY and CDR2 SMNVEV (reference sequence). CDR3 size: 16 residues. Trimming took 8 bases from V and 0 from J, leaving 19 bases between them. The CDR3 DNA is TGTGCCAGCTGGATGGGGGCTCGTGCTGTGAACACTGAAGCTTTCTTT. As protein: CASWMGARAVNTEAFF.

This clonotype is deemed medium-sized. The rearrangement links TRBV10-2 to TRBJ2-5; 7 bases align to TRBD1. The J call may be faulty, since TRBJ2-7 better matches the DNA end. The CDR3 runs 15 residues. Looked up from germline, CDR1 is WSHSY and CDR2 is SAAADI. CDR3 residues: CASSESGTALGEQYF. In DNA, the CDR3 is TGCGCCAGCAGTGAGTCGGGGACAGCTTTAGGCGAGCAGTACTTC.

This clonotype came up many times. The chain combines TRBV10-2 with TRBJ2-7; the D gene is possibly TRBD1 (5 bases). Trimming shortened V by 2 bases and J by 2 bases, and 7 bases separated the two germline ends. In germline, CDR1 is WSHSY, CDR2 SAAADI. The CDR3 extends over 13 amino acids. The CDR3 sequence: CASSEQDTYEQYF. The CDR3 DNA reads TGCGCCAGCAGTGAGCAGGACACCTACGAGCAGTACTTC.

This clonotype was found many times. The chain employs TRBV4-2 and TRBJ2-1, with D possibly being TRBD2 (5 bases). This CDR3 spans 16 amino acids. The germline gives CDR1 LGHNA, CDR2 YNFKEQ. Deletions cut 2 bases from V and 6 bases from J, with 17 bases between. The CDR3, as DNA: TGTGCCAGCAGCCAACCAGCGGAGATCACTGGCAATGAGCAGTTCTTC. It is translated as CASSQPAEITGNEQFF.

This clonotype was observed a handful of times. This may be a read error, as it is one base from a much larger clone. Because the CDR3 is missing its conserved closing phenylalanine or tryptophan, this is likely a read error. The chain uses TRBV10-3 and TRBJ2-4; possible D gene TRBD2, 6 bases. The end of the DNA aligns better with TRBJ2-5, so the J call may be wrong. CDR1 is ENHRY, CDR2 SYGVKD, per germline. This CDR3 contains 13 residues. CDR3 residues: CAISLGTQETQYI. Here the CDR3 DNA reads TGTGCCATCAGTCTAGGGACTCAAGAGACCCAGTACATC.

This clonotype was recorded at least ten times. The chain has TRBV12-3 or TRBV12-4 and TRBJ2-7; 9 bases are shared with TRBD1. This CDR3 is 15 amino acids long. Unmatched junction bases numbered 4, after V lost 2 bases and J lost 2 bases. CDR3 coding DNA: TGTGCCAGCAGTTTATCCCGACAGGGGGCCTACGAGCAGTACTTC. Encoded protein: CASSLSRQGAYEQYF.

The chain recombines TRBV18 with TRBJ2-1; tentatively, D is TRBD1 (5 bases). V was shortened by 1 base and J by 1 base, with 8 bases between the two germline ends. The CDR3 extends over 15 amino acids. CDR1 and CDR2 from the germline V gene are KGHSH and LQKENI. The CDR3 reads CASSPRQGSYNEQFF. The CDR3 bases are TGTGCCAGCTCACCACGGCAGGGTTCCTACAATGAGCAGTTCTTC.

The sample holds a few counts of this clonotype. The rearrangement links TRBV5-5 to TRBJ2-1; no reliable D call. Germline CDR1 reads SGHKS; CDR2 reads YYEKEE (reference sequence). V was shortened by 6 bases and J by 6 bases, with 7 bases between the two germline ends. CDR3 length equals 11 residues. The CDR3 bases are TGTGCCAGCACCATAGGCAATGAGCAGTTCTTC. Residues: CASTIGNEQFF.

Ten or more counts support this clonotype. The chain employs TRBV6-1 and TRBJ2-5; 9 nucleotides line up with TRBD1. The J call could be wrong; TRBJ2-7 is a better fit for the DNA end. The CDR3 runs 13 residues. CDR1 MNHNS and CDR2 SASEGT come from the germline V gene. This CDR3 is CATVGQGGLEQYF. DNA for the CDR3: TGTGCCACGGTGGGACAGGGAGGCCTCGAGCAGTACTTC.

By share of the sample, this clonotype is medium-sized. The CDR3, as DNA: TGTGCCAGCAGTTATTCGGGTCAGGGTACCTATGGCTACACCTTC. Amino acids: CASSYSGQGTYGYTF. The chain recombines TRBV6-6 with TRBJ1-2; weak D call: TRBD1 (5 bases). Between the trimmed V and J ends, which lost 3 bases and 4 bases, there was a span of 15 bases. Germline V gives CDR1 MNHNY, CDR2 SVGAGI (reference sequence). The CDR3 extends over 15 amino acids.

The CDR3 DNA reads as TGTGCCAGCAGCGTGGCTGGACTCTCCTACGAGCAGTTCTTC. Amino acid sequence: CASSVAGLSYEQFF. V gene TRBV12-3 or TRBV12-4 combines with J gene TRBJ2-5, with D possibly being TRBD2 (5 bases). Matching the DNA end better, TRBJ2-1 makes the J call doubtful. This CDR3 contains 14 residues.

The table lists this clonotype with many counts. The chain is built from TRBV6-1 and TRBJ2-5, with 7 bases identical to TRBD1. V lost 6 bases to trimming and J lost 6 bases; unmatched junction nucleotides: 7. Germline CDR1 and CDR2: MNHNS and SASEGT. This CDR3 spans 13 amino acids. The CDR3 DNA reads as TGTGCCAGCAGCCAGGACAGGAGACAGACCCAGTACTTC. Translated: CASSQDRRQTQYF.

The chain carries TRBV6-1 and TRBJ2-5; 10 bases map to TRBD2. Germline values: CDR1 MNHNS, CDR2 SASEGT. V lost 6 bases to trimming and J lost 2 bases; unmatched junction nucleotides: 15. The CDR3 has 18 residues. The CDR3 DNA sequence: TGTGCCAGCAGACAGGGGGGTCAGCGGGAGGGCGAACAAGAGACCCAGTACTTC. This sequence encodes CASRQGGQREGEQETQYF.